These 29 T cell receptor beta chains came from one sample sequenced in a study of shared clonotypes between healthy human individuals. Sequenced by immunoSEQ multiplex PCR; TCRdb stores in-frame clones only, minus some. The table shows under 1,900,000 clones, with approximately 98.5% occurring only once. Sequencing used naive CD4+ T cells sorted from blood. Subset meaning: CD45RA+ positively selected. The receptors were sampled from a man in his thirties or forties in good health.

J is TRBJ1-5 and V is TRBV28; 9 bases are shared with TRBD1. V shed 4 bases, J shed 2 bases, and the junction held 9 bases outside the gene matches. Germline values: CDR1 MDHEN, CDR2 SYDVKM. The CDR3 runs 17 residues. The CDR3 region is CASSSHTGGGGNQPQHF. The CDR3 nucleotides are TGTGCCAGCAGTTCCCACACAGGGGGCGGAGGCAATCAGCCCCAGCATTTT.

The sample holds one count of this clone. Here the CDR3 DNA reads TGTGCCAGCAGTGAAACTAGCGAGGGTGAGCAGTTCTTC. This codes for CASSETSEGEQFF. The V gene is TRBV6-1, the J gene TRBJ2-1; 7 nucleotides match TRBD2. CDR3 length: 13 amino acids. CDR1 is MNHNS, CDR2 SASEGT, per germline. J gave up 9 bases and V 2 bases, and 4 bases lay outside the gene matches.

This clone was observed a single time. The chain links TRBV7-6 to TRBJ2-2; D is unclear. In germline, CDR1 is SGHVS, CDR2 FNYEAQ. V lost 2 bases and J lost 2, with 9 bases in between. The CDR3 is 15 amino acids. In DNA, the CDR3 is TGTGCCAGCAGCTTACGAGACCGAAACACCGGGGAGCTGTTTTTT. Translation: CASSLRDRNTGELFF.

This clone has a single count. In DNA form, the CDR3 reads TGTGCCAGCAGTTTATTGGGGGGCGCGGGTTCCAATCAGCCCCAGCATTTT. Translated, it gives CASSLLGGAGSNQPQHF. The chain uses TRBV27 and TRBJ1-5, with D tentatively TRBD1 (6 bases). Trimming pared 1 base from V and 3 bases from J, leaving 16 bases between. This CDR3 has 17 residues. From germline, CDR1 is MNHEY and CDR2 SMNVEV (reference sequence).

The DNA for the CDR3 is TGTGCCAGCAGCTTGGCCCCCGGGCGAGGGGTCGATGAGCAGTTCTTC. Its protein product is CASSLAPGRGVDEQFF. The chain couples TRBV5-6 to TRBJ2-1, with D perhaps TRBD1 or TRBD2 (5 bases each). V was pared by 0 bases and J by 8 bases, with 18 bases between. The germline CDR1 and CDR2 sequences are SGHDT and YYEEEE. The CDR3 runs to 16 residues.

The chain combines TRBV28 with TRBJ1-5; D not resolved. Germline CDR1 is MDHEN and CDR2 is SYDVKM. The CDR3 has 12 amino acids. Trimming removed 3 bases at V and 11 bases at J, with 11 bases between. This chain's CDR3 is CASSLAHPTQHF. CDR3 DNA: TGTGCCAGCAGTTTGGCCCACCCAACCCAGCATTTT.

The rearrangement uses TRBV6-4 and TRBJ1-1; TRBD1 is a possible D gene (6 bases). There are 14 residues in the CDR3. The V end was cut by 6 bases, the J end by 7 bases, with 18 bases between. CDR1 and CDR2 from the germline V gene are MRHNA and SNTAGT. The CDR3 region is CASRRTTGTHEAFF. The CDR3 region has the DNA TGTGCCAGCAGACGAACGACAGGAACTCATGAAGCTTTCTTT.

This clone was seen once. This chain joins TRBV5-4 and TRBJ1-2, with D possibly TRBD1 on 6 matching bases. This CDR3 comprises 13 residues. Trimming stripped 3 bases from V and 2 bases from J, with 8 bases between. Germline V lookup: CDR1 SGHNT, CDR2 YYREEE (reference sequence). The CDR3 is CASSSQGNYGYTF. The CDR3 DNA sequence: TGTGCCAGCAGCTCGCAGGGGAACTATGGCTACACCTTC.

The chain links TRBV4-3 to TRBJ1-4, with a tentative D call TRBD1 (5 bases). There are 16 residues in the CDR3. Per germline, CDR1 LGHNA and CDR2 YSLEER. Deletions cut 4 bases from V and 4 bases from J, with 16 bases between. The CDR3 DNA reads TGCGCCAGCAGCCGAAACCCCAGGGACCTTAATGAAAAACTGTTTTTT. Its translation: CASSRNPRDLNEKLFF.

The chain links TRBV4-3 to TRBJ1-5; tentatively, D is TRBD1 (5 bases). Germline V lookup: CDR1 LGHNA, CDR2 YSLEER. The length of the CDR3 is 13 residues. The V end was cut by 3 bases, the J end by 7 bases, with 10 bases between. CDR3 nucleotides: TGCGCCAGCAGCCAGCTGGCAGGGCAGCCCCAGCATTTT. Protein product: CASSQLAGQPQHF.

The CDR3 sequence is CASSFGGTGANGYTF. CDR3 DNA: TGTGCCAGCAGTTTCGGAGGGACAGGGGCGAATGGCTACACCTTC. The chain links TRBV28 to TRBJ1-2; 10 bases agree with TRBD1. CDR1 is MDHEN and CDR2 is SYDVKM in the germline V gene. Losses at the gene ends were 3 bases for V and 6 bases for J; bases not matched to a gene: 7. This CDR3 has 15 residues.

This clone is a singleton in its sample. CDR3 in DNA: TGCGCCAGCAGCTATACCGTGTCTAGCACAGATACGCAGTATTTT. This encodes CASSYTVSSTDTQYF. The chain joins TRBV5-1 to TRBJ2-3; D not certain. Germline V lookup: CDR1 SGHRS, CDR2 YFSETQ. The V end lost 3 bases, the J end lost 0 bases, and 11 bases lay between the germline ends. The CDR3 has 15 amino acids. The variable domain in full, with the rest retrieved from reference TRBV5-1 and TRBJ2-3, is KAGVTQTPRYLIKTRGQQVTLSCSPISGHRSVSWYQQTPGQGLQFLFEYFSETQRNKGNFPGRFSGRQFSNSRSEMNVSTLELGDSALYLCASSYTVSSTDTQYFGPGTRLTVL.

The rearrangement links TRBV5-5 to TRBJ1-2, with D hard to call. Germline V lookup: CDR1 SGHKS, CDR2 YYEKEE (reference sequence). Trimming pared 4 bases from V and 3 bases from J, leaving 10 bases between. This CDR3 has 13 amino acids. CDR3 sequence: CASSLGWDYGYTF. The CDR3 bases are TGTGCCAGCAGCCTGGGTTGGGACTATGGCTACACCTTC. The full variable domain, completed using reference TRBV5-5 and TRBJ1-2, is DAGVTQSPTHLIKTRGQQVTLRCSPISGHKSVSWYQQVLGQGPQFIFQYYEKEERGRGNFPDRFSARQFPNYSSELNVNALLLGDSALYLCASSLGWDYGYTFGSGTRLTVV.

The V gene is TRBV7-2, the J gene TRBJ1-1, with 8 nucleotides matching TRBD1. From germline, CDR1 is SGHTA and CDR2 FQGNSA. The CDR3 covers 14 residues. V lost 5 bases to trimming and J lost 3 bases; unmatched junction nucleotides: 5. This CDR3 is CASSPRDRHTEAFF. CDR3 nucleotides: TGTGCCAGCAGCCCCCGGGACAGGCACACTGAAGCTTTCTTT. The variable domain in full, with the rest retrieved from reference TRBV7-2 and TRBJ1-1, is GAGVSQSPSNKVTEKGKDVELRCDPISGHTALYWYRQSLGQGLEFLIYFQGNSAPDKSGLPSDRFSAERTGGSVSTLTIQRTQQEDSAVYLCASSPRDRHTEAFFGQGTRLTVV.

The chain employs TRBV18 and TRBJ2-5; D remains unclear. V was shortened by 5 bases and J by 3 bases, with 10 bases between the two germline ends. In germline, CDR1 is KGHSH, CDR2 LQKENI. This CDR3 contains 13 residues. The CDR3 DNA follows: TGTGCCAGCTCAGGATTCAGAGAAGAGACCCAGTACTTC. It encodes CASSGFREETQYF.

V and J are TRBV21-1 and TRBJ2-7. TRBV21-1 is a pseudogene segment. The CDR3 is made up of 12 amino acids. DNA for the CDR3: TGTGCCAGCAGCTTACCTCCTGGAGAGCAGTACTTC. Translation gives CASSLPPGEQYF.

V gene TRBV7-2 combines with J gene TRBJ2-1, with TRBD2 matching 12 bases. The CDR3 is 15 amino acids. V shed 2 bases, J shed 10 bases, and the junction held 6 bases outside the gene matches. Germline V gene data show CDR1 as SGHTA and CDR2 as FQGNSA. In DNA form, the CDR3 reads TGTGCCAGCAGCTTACTAGCGGGAGGGCCGTGGGAGCAGTTCTTC. This translates into CASSLLAGGPWEQFF.

The chain has TRBV10-3 and TRBJ2-1; TRBD2 agrees at 11 bases. The germline V gene has CDR1 ENHRY and CDR2 SYGVKD. CDR3 length: 16 amino acids. The junction had 8 bases not matched to a gene; V was cut back by 4 bases and J by 6 bases. The CDR3: CAISALAGAPVNEQFF. The CDR3 DNA reads as TGTGCCATCAGTGCACTAGCGGGAGCTCCCGTCAATGAGCAGTTCTTC.

This chain connects TRBV29-1 to TRBJ2-3, with TRBD2 identical over 13 bases. Trimming at V came to 6 bases and at J to 6 bases, leaving 9 bases not matched to a gene. CDR1 and CDR2 (germline): SQVTM, ANQGSEA. This CDR3 is 15 amino acids long. CDR3 DNA sequence: TGCAGCGTGGCACTAGCGGGAGGGGGTCTGGATACGCAGTATTTT. Residues: CSVALAGGGLDTQYF.

The genes are TRBV2 and TRBJ1-5; 9 nucleotides match TRBD1. V dropped 6 bases and J dropped 7; count of bases not matched to a gene: 13. This CDR3 comprises 16 residues. CDR1 SNHLY and CDR2 FYNNEI come from the germline V gene. The CDR3 DNA is TGTGCCAGCAGCCCAGGGACAGGGCGAGACATGCAGCCCCAGCATTTT. This encodes CASSPGTGRDMQPQHF. Combining the CDR3 with reference TRBV2 and TRBJ1-5 gives the whole variable domain EPEVTQTPSHQVTQMGQEVILRCVPISNHLYFYWYRQILGQKVEFLVSFYNNEISEKSEIFDDQFSVERPDGSNFTLKIRSTKLEDSAMYFCASSPGTGRDMQPQHFGDGTRLSIL.

This sequence joins TRBV9 and TRBJ1-1, with TRBD1 matching over 8 bases. Germline trimming cut 3 bases from V and 3 bases from J; bases unmatched to any gene: 1. Looked up from germline, CDR1 is SGDLS and CDR2 is YYNGEE. This CDR3 spans 13 amino acids. The DNA for the CDR3 is TGTGCCAGCAGCGCACAGGGGGACACTGAAGCTTTCTTT. Translation: CASSAQGDTEAFF.

The genes are TRBV6-1 and TRBJ2-3; 8 bases are a match to TRBD2. The ends lost 2 bases at V and 1 base at J; junction bases unmatched: 8. Germline V CDR1 and CDR2: MNHNS, SASEGT. The CDR3 has 17 amino acids. The CDR3 spells CASSELTLGLGTDTQYF. The CDR3 DNA is TGTGCCAGCAGTGAACTGACGTTGGGACTAGGCACAGATACGCAGTATTTT.

The chain couples TRBV18 to TRBJ2-1, with a possible D match to TRBD2 (6 bases). Germline CDR1 reads KGHSH; CDR2 reads LQKENI. CDR3 length: 13 amino acids. Trimming left V 1 base short and J 7 bases short, with 8 bases between. CDR3 protein: CASSPRDFNEQFF. The CDR3 DNA sequence: TGTGCCAGCTCACCACGGGACTTTAATGAGCAGTTCTTC.

This chain connects TRBV2 to TRBJ1-1; no clear D. Germline V gene data show CDR1 as SNHLY and CDR2 as FYNNEI. Between the trimmed V and J ends, which lost 7 bases and 1 base, there was a span of 16 bases. This CDR3 has 15 residues. The CDR3 DNA is TGTGCCAGCACAACGGAAGAGAATGCGAACACTGAAGCTTTCTTT. Amino acids: CASTTEENANTEAFF.

The genes are TRBV6-6 and TRBJ1-2, with D perhaps TRBD1 (6 bases). The length of the CDR3 is 14 residues. V lost 2 bases and J lost 4, with 11 bases in between. Germline V lookup: CDR1 MNHNY, CDR2 SVGAGI (reference sequence). CDR3 in amino acids: CASSYPGQIYGYTF. The CDR3 DNA sequence: TGTGCCAGCAGTTACCCGGGACAAATCTATGGCTACACCTTC.

This clone has just one count. The chain links TRBV25-1 to TRBJ2-1, with 10 nucleotides matching TRBD2. The CDR3 spans 13 residues. With 7 bases clipped from V and 11 bases from J, the junction kept 8 bases outside the gene matches. The germline CDR1 and CDR2 sequences are MGHDK and SYGVNS. The CDR3: CASIPSGSMKQFF. The CDR3 DNA reads as TGTGCCAGCATACCTAGCGGGAGCATGAAGCAGTTCTTC.

V is TRBV7-9 and J is TRBJ2-7, with 7 bases that match TRBD2. Germline CDR1 SEHNR, CDR2 FQNEAQ (reference sequence). The CDR3 consists of 14 residues. V dropped 8 bases and J dropped 2; count of bases not matched to a gene: 9. In DNA form, the CDR3 reads TGTGCCAGCTACGGCGGGAGTAGTCCCTACGAGCAGTACTTC. As protein: CASYGGSSPYEQYF.

V usage is TRBV25-1 and J usage is TRBJ2-2, with D tentatively TRBD1 (6 bases). The germline CDR1 and CDR2 sequences are MGHDK and SYGVNS. Trimming left V 1 base short and J 3 bases short, with 12 bases between. The CDR3 sequence is 16 residues long. The CDR3 loop is CASSEFSRGDTGELFF. The CDR3 coding sequence is TGTGCCAGCAGTGAATTCAGCAGGGGTGACACCGGGGAGCTGTTTTTT. The full variable domain, rest sourced from reference TRBV25-1 and TRBJ2-2, is EADIYQTPRYLVIGTGKKITLECSQTMGHDKMYWYQQDPGMELHLIHYSYGVNSTEKGDLSSESTVSRIRTEHFPLTLESARPSHTSQYLCASSEFSRGDTGELFFGEGSRLTVL.

The gene calls are TRBV14 and TRBJ2-3; possibly TRBD1 or TRBD2 for D (6 bases each). The length of the CDR3 is 16 residues. V lost 4 bases and J lost 2, with 16 bases in between. Germline CDR1 and CDR2: SGHDN and FVKESK. CDR3 nucleotide sequence: TGTGCCAGCAGCCCTGTCGGGGGACACAACACAGATACGCAGTATTTT. Protein product: CASSPVGGHNTDTQYF. Full variable domain (missing parts from reference TRBV14 and TRBJ2-3): EAGVTQFPSHSVIEKGQTVTLRCDPISGHDNLYWYRRVMGKEIKFLLHFVKESKQDESGMPNNRFLAERTGGTYSTLKVQPAELEDSGVYFCASSPVGGHNTDTQYFGPGTRLTVL.